This TCR beta chain was recorded in a study of CD8 T cells in Susac syndrome. Study-wide findings and caveats: Clonal expansion was absent from the CD4+ T cell repertoires in Susac syndrome.

Comment on this clonotype: Its antigen is still unknown.

The CDR3 is 19 amino acids. CDR1 is PRHDT, CDR2 FYEKMQ, per germline (reference sequence). V lost 6 bases to trimming and J lost 5 bases; unmatched junction nucleotides: 20. An amount of RNA that ranged from roughly 0.5 to 1 ug was reverse transcribed with random hexamers. TCRdb called the immunoSEQ multiplex PCR reads again in MiXCR, with one record for every CDR3 protein. There are 200,000 or so distinct CDR3 sequences in the sample; almost 96% occur only once, and roughly 0.098% lies in the top ten. Sequencing was performed on CD4+ T cells from PBMCs. The clonotype was recovered from a human donor with Susac syndrome. The V and J genes are TRBV13 and TRBJ2-1; 9 positions match TRBD2. CDR3 nucleotides: TGTGCCAGCAGTCCCCTCACCCGACTAGCGGCCGAAACCCACAATGAGCAGTTCTTC. The encoded protein is CASSPLTRLAAETHNEQFF.